This is a list of T cell receptor beta chains from one sample in a study of CXCR3-negative and CXCR3-positive naive CD8 T cells. TCRdb reprocessed the 5' RACE reads; each CDR3 protein has one entry and no DNA is given. Its table records 69,000 or so distinct CDR3 sequences. Sequenced: naive CXCR3- CD8+ T cells from blood. The receptor set was obtained from a human donor in good health. Some clones in this sample may be carry-over from other donors' samples. CDR3s include the opening cysteine and the closing phenylalanine or tryptophan.

j_call v_call cdr3_aa
TRBJ2-1 TRBV4-2 CASSQERSRGGDEQFF
TRBJ2-2 TRBV7-9 CASSSSSRGPTGELFF
TRBJ1-2 TRBV28 CAAQSVGGGYTF
TRBJ2-1 TRBV5-1 CASTTGLSYNEQFF
TRBJ2-1 TRBV11-3 CASSSSELAEDYNEQFF
TRBJ2-1 TRBV7-9 CASSLRLAAYNEQFF
TRBJ1-1 TRBV2 CASSLRRTEAFF
TRBJ2-7 TRBV29-1 CSVVGRNYEQYF
TRBJ1-1 TRBV11-2 CASSLGFGGTEAFF
TRBJ2-7 TRBV29-1 CSVSLAGVDYEQYF
TRBJ2-7 TRBV12-3/TRBV12-4 CASSFSGQAYEQYF
TRBJ2-3 TRBV5-4 CASSLGPDSSTDTQYF
TRBJ2-7 TRBV29-1 CSVEDGTDYEQYF
TRBJ2-5 TRBV27 CASRGGLGGESETQYF
TRBJ2-3 TRBV4-3 CASSQDAFDRITDTQYF
TRBJ1-1 TRBV13 CASSGDRDYLAFF